The 21 T cell receptor beta chains below all came from one sample that was sequenced in a study of Ad26.COV2.S vaccination and SARS-CoV-2 variants. Repertoires were generated with immunoSEQ multiplex PCR, while TCRdb's copy carries only in-frame clones and drops some. The sample lists 300,000 to 400,000 clones, around 90% occurring once. Treatment described: 19 received Ad26.COV2.S at low or high dose, single or two shots; about 5 received placebo; per-sample allocation not given. Sampling was done on day 63 after the first vaccine or placebo injection. Sequencing was performed on peripheral blood, taken in a trial of Ad26.COV2.S vaccine versus placebo. The source of these receptors is a person aged 18-65 years who received the Ad26.COV2.S COVID-19 vaccine or a placebo.

This clone was detected a few times. V and J are TRBV13 and TRBJ1-1; 7 positions agree with TRBD1. CDR3 length equals 14 residues. CDR1 is PRHDT and CDR2 is FYEKMQ in the germline V gene (reference sequence). Germline trimming cut 5 bases from V and 4 bases from J; bases unmatched to any gene: 7. This CDR3 is CASSPQTGSTEAFF. The CDR3 DNA reads TGTGCCAGCAGCCCTCAGACAGGGTCCACTGAAGCTTTCTTT.

The rearrangement uses TRBV6-6 and TRBJ2-7; D gene ambiguous. Germline V gives CDR1 MNHNY, CDR2 SVGAGI (reference sequence). V was cut by 5 bases and J by 2 bases, with 10 bases left in between. This CDR3 has 13 amino acids. CDR3 loop: CASSTDMAYEQYF. The CDR3 nucleotides are TGTGCCAGCAGTACCGACATGGCCTACGAGCAGTACTTC.

In this sample, this clone turned up a few times. The CDR3 DNA follows: TGTGCCAGCAGCGCAGGTATGAACACTGAAGCTTTCTTT. The encoded protein is CASSAGMNTEAFF. The rearrangement joins TRBV7-2 to TRBJ1-1; D not certain. This CDR3 spans 13 amino acids. V was clipped by 5 bases and J by 0 bases, with 7 bases between them. CDR1 and CDR2 (germline): SGHTA, FQGNSA. The full variable domain, rest sourced from reference TRBV7-2 and TRBJ1-1, is GAGVSQSPSNKVTEKGKDVELRCDPISGHTALYWYRQSLGQGLEFLIYFQGNSAPDKSGLPSDRFSAERTGGSVSTLTIQRTQQEDSAVYLCASSAGMNTEAFFGQGTRLTVV.

The CDR3 reads CASSQEGRELFF. The CDR3 DNA reads as TGTGCCAGCAGCCAAGAAGGGAGGGAGCTGTTTTTT. The chain joins TRBV3-1 (or the pseudogene TRBV3-2) to TRBJ2-2; D gene unclear. This CDR3 is built from 12 residues. Germline V gene data show CDR1 as LGHDT and CDR2 as YNNKEL (reference sequence). With 0 bases removed from V and 9 bases from J, the gap between germline ends came to 5 bases.

The genes are TRBV6-1 and TRBJ2-7, with 11 bases lining up with TRBD2. The junction had 4 bases not matched to a gene; V was cut back by 7 bases and J by 2 bases. The CDR3 sequence is 14 residues long. CDR1 MNHNS and CDR2 SASEGT come from the germline V gene. CDR3 DNA: TGTGCCAGCACCGAGACTAGCGGGGCCTACGAGCAGTACTTC. It translates to CASTETSGAYEQYF.

J is TRBJ2-5 and V is TRBV28; perhaps TRBD2 as D (6 bases). Trimming shortened V by 7 bases and J by 1 base, and 13 bases separated the two germline ends. This CDR3 spans 14 amino acids. Germline CDR1 reads MDHEN; CDR2 reads SYDVKM. CDR3 loop: CASNLAGPQETQYF. CDR3 bases: TGTGCCAGCAATCTGGCGGGGCCCCAAGAGACCCAGTACTTC.

The chain employs TRBV10-3 and TRBJ2-5; D may correspond to TRBD1 or TRBD2 (6 bases each). V was trimmed by 4 bases and J by 2 bases, leaving 11 bases between them. Germline-derived CDR1 and CDR2 are ENHRY and SYGVKD. The CDR3 sequence is 14 residues long. CDR3: CAISGGAGQETQYF. DNA for the CDR3: TGTGCCATCAGTGGGGGGGCAGGACAAGAGACCCAGTACTTC.

This chain connects TRBV9 to TRBJ1-1; 10 nucleotides line up with TRBD1. V lost 2 bases, J lost 1 base, and 23 bases stayed unmatched. From germline, CDR1 is SGDLS and CDR2 YYNGEE. The CDR3 totals 22 residues. The CDR3 DNA is TGTGCCAGCAGCGTCTCTCCACTCCGGGACAGGGGCGACAATACCCCGAACACTGAAGCTTTCTTT. It codes for CASSVSPLRDRGDNTPNTEAFF.

The V call is TRBV19, the J call TRBJ1-1; D unclear. The ends were cut back, 4 bases at V and 2 bases at J, with 11 bases in the middle. This CDR3 is built from 14 residues. Germline CDR1 reads LNHDA; CDR2 reads SQIVND (reference sequence). The CDR3 nucleotides read TGTGCCAGTAGTACCGACCCGACCAACACTGAAGCTTTCTTT. Translated, it gives CASSTDPTNTEAFF.

In regard to this clone: Distinct nucleotide sequences in the sample also encode this CDR3. V gene TRBV20-1 combines with J gene TRBJ1-1; TRBD1 agrees at 8 bases. There are 11 residues in the CDR3. The junction had 2 bases not matched to a gene; V was cut back by 6 bases and J by 5 bases. Germline-derived CDR1 and CDR2 are DFQATT and SNEGSKA (reference sequence). The CDR3 bases are TGCAGTGCCAGACAGGGGACTGAAGCTTTCTTT. This sequence encodes CSARQGTEAFF.

The chain joins TRBV18 to TRBJ2-7; D might be TRBD1 or TRBD2, each matching 5 bases. Germline CDR1 KGHSH, CDR2 LQKENI. Trimming cost V 2 bases and J 2 bases, with 10 bases left between them. The CDR3 has 14 residues. The CDR3: CASSPRDGPYEQYF. The CDR3 DNA sequence: TGTGCCAGCTCACCAAGGGACGGACCCTACGAGCAGTACTTC.

V and J are TRBV19 and TRBJ2-5, with a weak D call TRBD2 (6 bases). Trimming cost V 8 bases and J 1 base, with 14 bases left between them. In germline, CDR1 is LNHDA, CDR2 SQIVND (reference sequence). This CDR3 contains 14 residues. This CDR3 reads CASQRRGTQETQYF. DNA of the CDR3: TGTGCCAGTCAGCGTCGCGGGACCCAAGAGACCCAGTACTTC.

This clone was picked up many times. CDR3 region: CASNDLTDTQYF. CDR3 bases: TGTGCCAGCAACGACTTAACAGATACGCAGTATTTT. The chain joins TRBV14 to TRBJ2-3, with D unclear. Per the germline V gene, CDR1 is SGHDN and CDR2 is FVKESK. The CDR3 is made up of 12 amino acids. V lost 7 bases, J lost 3 bases, and 8 bases lay in between.

The gene calls are TRBV5-6 and TRBJ1-5; 8 bases align to TRBD1. Per the germline V gene, CDR1 is SGHDT and CDR2 is YYEEEE. CDR3 length: 18 amino acids. With V trimmed by 4 bases and J by 1 base, 13 bases remained unmatched. CDR3 sequence reads: CASSLTGTGLRSNQPQHF. The CDR3 DNA reads as TGTGCCAGCAGCCTAACCGGGACAGGTCTGAGGAGCAATCAGCCCCAGCATTTT.

V usage is TRBV7-3 and J usage is TRBJ1-2; the D gene is possibly TRBD1 (6 bases). Germline lookup yields CDR1 SGHTA and CDR2 FQGTGA. Trimming shortened V by 3 bases and J by 7 bases, and 15 bases separated the two germline ends. CDR3 length equals 14 residues. The CDR3 bases are TGTGCCAGCAGCTTCGCCGGGACAAGTTCTGGCTACACCTTC. Translating it yields CASSFAGTSSGYTF.

This chain uses TRBV4-1 with TRBJ1-5; D not resolved. This CDR3 region has 15 residues. V lost 0 bases, J lost 3 bases, and 9 bases lay in between. Germline V gives CDR1 MGHRA, CDR2 YSYEKL. CDR3 residues: CASSQDGTDNQPQHF. In nucleotides, the CDR3 is TGCGCCAGCAGCCAAGATGGTACCGACAATCAGCCCCAGCATTTT.

V gene TRBV28 combines with J gene TRBJ1-6, with 7 bases that match TRBD1. CDR3 size: 15 residues. V dropped 8 bases and J dropped 4; count of bases not matched to a gene: 8. CDR1 is MDHEN, CDR2 SYDVKM, per germline. CDR3 in amino acids: CASSQRGQYNSPLHF. The DNA of the CDR3 is TGTGCCAGCTCACAGCGGGGACAGTATAATTCACCCCTCCACTTT.

CDR3 region: CASSAGGTALDYTF. The DNA for the CDR3 is TGCGCCAGCAGCGCCGGTGGGACGGCCCTCGACTACACCTTC. The V and J genes are TRBV5-1 and TRBJ1-2, with D maybe TRBD1 (5 bases). Trimming stripped 4 bases from V and 10 bases from J, with 20 bases between. CDR3 size: 14 residues. Germline CDR1 is SGHRS and CDR2 is YFSETQ.

The CDR3 region is CASSFMQGPGEQYF. For the CDR3, the DNA is TGTGCCAGCAGTTTTATGCAGGGACCGGGGGAGCAGTACTTC. The rearrangement joins TRBV27 to TRBJ2-7; TRBD1 or TRBD2 may be the D gene (5 bases each). The length of the CDR3 is 14 residues. From germline, CDR1 is MNHEY and CDR2 SMNVEV (reference sequence). With 3 bases removed from V and 7 bases from J, the gap between germline ends came to 16 bases.

The J gene is TRBJ1-6, the V gene TRBV4-3; 7 nucleotides match TRBD1. The V gene end was trimmed by 3 bases and the J gene end by 7 bases; junction bases not matched to a gene: 6. The CDR3 length is 15 residues. The germline V gene encodes CDR1 LGHNA and CDR2 YSLEER. The CDR3 is CASSQTGTENSPLHF. CDR3 sequence (DNA): TGCGCCAGCAGCCAGACCGGGACAGAAAATTCACCCCTCCACTTT.

This rearrangement joins TRBV19 to TRBJ1-2; D remains unclear. V was pared by 10 bases and J by 7 bases, with 13 bases between. The CDR3 length is 11 residues. From germline, CDR1 is LNHDA and CDR2 SQIVND (reference sequence). CDR3 nucleotide sequence: TGTGCCATCAAGGTCGGATCTGGCTACACCTTC. Translation gives CAIKVGSGYTF.